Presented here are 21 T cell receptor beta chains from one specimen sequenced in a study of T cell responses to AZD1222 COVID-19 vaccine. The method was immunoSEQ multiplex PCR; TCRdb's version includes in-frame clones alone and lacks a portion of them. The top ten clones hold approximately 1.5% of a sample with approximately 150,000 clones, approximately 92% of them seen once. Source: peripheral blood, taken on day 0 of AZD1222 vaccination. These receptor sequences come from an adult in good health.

CDR3 protein: CTSAARGGVVSNQPQHF. Written as DNA, the CDR3 is TGTACCTCAGCAGCGAGAGGGGGGGTAGTAAGCAATCAGCCCCAGCATTTT. The rearrangement joins TRBV2 to TRBJ1-5; tentatively, D is TRBD1 (6 bases). CDR3 length: 17 residues. Germline V lookup: CDR1 SNHLY, CDR2 FYNNEI.

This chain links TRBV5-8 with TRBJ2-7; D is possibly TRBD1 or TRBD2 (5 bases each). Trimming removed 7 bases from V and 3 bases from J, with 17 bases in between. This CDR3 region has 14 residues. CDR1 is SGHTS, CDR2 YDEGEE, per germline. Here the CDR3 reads CASSSWGTDYEQYF. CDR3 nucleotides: TGTGCCAGCTCATCTTGGGGGACCGACTACGAGCAGTACTTC.

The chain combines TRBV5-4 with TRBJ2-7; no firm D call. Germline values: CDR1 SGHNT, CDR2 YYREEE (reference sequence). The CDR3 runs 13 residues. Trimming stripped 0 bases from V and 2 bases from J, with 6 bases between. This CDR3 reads CASSLDGAYEQYF. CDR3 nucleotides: TGTGCCAGCAGCTTGGACGGAGCCTACGAGCAGTACTTC.

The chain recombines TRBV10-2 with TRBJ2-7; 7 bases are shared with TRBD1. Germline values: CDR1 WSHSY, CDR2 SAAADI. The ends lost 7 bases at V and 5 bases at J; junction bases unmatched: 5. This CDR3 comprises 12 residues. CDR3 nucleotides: TGCGCCAGCAAACAGGGGACCCACGAGCAGTACTTC. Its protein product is CASKQGTHEQYF.

The CDR3 DNA follows: TGTGCCAGCAGCCAACAGGCTGGGACAGGGTATGAAAAACTGTTTTTT. This sequence encodes CASSQQAGTGYEKLFF. V gene TRBV3-1 (or the pseudogene TRBV3-2) combines with J gene TRBJ1-4, with TRBD1 identical over 9 bases. This CDR3 is 16 amino acids long. V lost 2 bases and J lost 6; bases outside the gene matches: 7. The germline V gene encodes CDR1 LGHDT and CDR2 YNNKEL (reference sequence).

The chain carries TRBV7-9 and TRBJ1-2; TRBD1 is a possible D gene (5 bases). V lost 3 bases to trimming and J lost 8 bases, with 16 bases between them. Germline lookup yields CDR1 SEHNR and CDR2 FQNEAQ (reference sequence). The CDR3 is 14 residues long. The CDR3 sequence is CASSLPAGTYGYTF. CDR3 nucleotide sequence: TGTGCCAGCAGCTTGCCTGCAGGGACGTACGGCTACACCTTC.

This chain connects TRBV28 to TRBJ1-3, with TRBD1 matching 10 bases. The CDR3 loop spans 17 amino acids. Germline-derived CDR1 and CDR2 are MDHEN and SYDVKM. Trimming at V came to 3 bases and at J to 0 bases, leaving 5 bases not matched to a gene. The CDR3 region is CASSFFRDRGSGNTIYF. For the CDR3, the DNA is TGTGCCAGCAGTTTTTTCCGGGACAGGGGCTCTGGAAACACCATATATTTT.

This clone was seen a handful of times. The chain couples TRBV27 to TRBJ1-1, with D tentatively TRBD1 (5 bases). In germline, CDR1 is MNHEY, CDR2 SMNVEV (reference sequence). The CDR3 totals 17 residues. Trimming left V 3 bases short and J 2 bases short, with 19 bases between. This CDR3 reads CASSFSIPSQGNTEAFF. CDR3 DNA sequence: TGTGCCAGCAGTTTTAGTATCCCATCTCAGGGCAACACTGAAGCTTTCTTT.

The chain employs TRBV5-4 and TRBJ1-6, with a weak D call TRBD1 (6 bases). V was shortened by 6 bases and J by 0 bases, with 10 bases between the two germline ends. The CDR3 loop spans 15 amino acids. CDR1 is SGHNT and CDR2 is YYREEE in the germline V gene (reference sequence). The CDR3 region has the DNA TGTGCCAGCAACAGGGACGGCTCCTATAATTCACCCCTCCACTTT. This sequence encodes CASNRDGSYNSPLHF. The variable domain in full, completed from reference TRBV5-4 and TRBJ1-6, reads ETGVTQSPTHLIKTRGQQVTLRCSSQSGHNTVSWYQQALGQGPQFIFQYYREEENGRGNFPPRFSGLQFPNYSSELNVNALELDDSALYLCASNRDGSYNSPLHFGNGTRLTVT.

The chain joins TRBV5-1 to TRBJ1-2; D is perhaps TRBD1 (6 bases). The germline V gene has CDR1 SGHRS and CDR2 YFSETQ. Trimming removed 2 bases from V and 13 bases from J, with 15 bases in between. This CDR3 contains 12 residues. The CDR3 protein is CASSLGQRTPTF. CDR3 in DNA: TGCGCCAGCAGCTTAGGACAGCGGACACCCACCTTC. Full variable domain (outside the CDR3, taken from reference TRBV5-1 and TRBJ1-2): KAGVTQTPRYLIKTRGQQVTLSCSPISGHRSVSWYQQTPGQGLQFLFEYFSETQRNKGNFPGRFSGRQFSNSRSEMNVSTLELGDSALYLCASSLGQRTPTFGSGTRLTVV.

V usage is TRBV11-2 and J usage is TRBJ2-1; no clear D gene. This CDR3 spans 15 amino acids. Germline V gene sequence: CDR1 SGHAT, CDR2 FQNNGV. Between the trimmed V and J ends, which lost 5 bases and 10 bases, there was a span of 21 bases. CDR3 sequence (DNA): TGTGCCAGCAGCGAAGTGGGCCCCTCTACAAGGGAGCAGTTCTTC. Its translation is CASSEVGPSTREQFF.

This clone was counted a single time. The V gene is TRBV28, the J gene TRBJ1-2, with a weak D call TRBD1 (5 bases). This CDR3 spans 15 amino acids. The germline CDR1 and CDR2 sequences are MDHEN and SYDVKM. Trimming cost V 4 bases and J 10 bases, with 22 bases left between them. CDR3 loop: CASSSPGATHFFYTF. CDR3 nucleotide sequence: TGTGCCAGCAGTTCCCCCGGGGCGACACATTTTTTCTACACCTTC.

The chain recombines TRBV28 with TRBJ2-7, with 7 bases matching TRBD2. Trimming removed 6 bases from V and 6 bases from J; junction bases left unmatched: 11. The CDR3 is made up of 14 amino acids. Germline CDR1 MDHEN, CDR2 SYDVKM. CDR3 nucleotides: TGTGCCAGCAGCCCATCCCGGGACTACCCCGAGCAGTACTTC. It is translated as CASSPSRDYPEQYF.

DNA of the CDR3: TGTGCCAGCACCCTTTCCTCGGGTACTGAAGCTTTCTTT. This encodes CASTLSSGTEAFF. V is TRBV11-1 and J is TRBJ1-1, with D unclear. The V gene's germline CDR1 is SGHAT and CDR2 FQDESV (reference sequence). Deletions cut 7 bases from V and 5 bases from J, with 14 bases between. The CDR3 spans 13 residues.

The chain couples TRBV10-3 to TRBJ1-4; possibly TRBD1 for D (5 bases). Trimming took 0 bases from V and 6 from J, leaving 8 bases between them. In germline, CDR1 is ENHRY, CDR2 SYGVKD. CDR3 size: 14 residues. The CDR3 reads CAISESGTYEKLFF. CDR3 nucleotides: TGTGCCATCAGTGAGTCAGGGACTTATGAAAAACTGTTTTTT.

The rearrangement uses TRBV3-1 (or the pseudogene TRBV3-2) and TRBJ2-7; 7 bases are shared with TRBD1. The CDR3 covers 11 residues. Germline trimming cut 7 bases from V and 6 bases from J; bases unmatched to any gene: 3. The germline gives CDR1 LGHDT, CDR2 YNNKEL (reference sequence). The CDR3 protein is CASNSGGEQYF. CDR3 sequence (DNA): TGTGCCAGCAACTCAGGGGGCGAGCAGTACTTC.

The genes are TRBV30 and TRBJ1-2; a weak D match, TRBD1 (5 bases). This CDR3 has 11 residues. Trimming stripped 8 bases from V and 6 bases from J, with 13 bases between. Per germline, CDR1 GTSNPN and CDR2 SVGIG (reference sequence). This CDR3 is CANRRGNGYTF. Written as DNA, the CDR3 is TGTGCCAACAGAAGGGGAAATGGCTACACCTTC.

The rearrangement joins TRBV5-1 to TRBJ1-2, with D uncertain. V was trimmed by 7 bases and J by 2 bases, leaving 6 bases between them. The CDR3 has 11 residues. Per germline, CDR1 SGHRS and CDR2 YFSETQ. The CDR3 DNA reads TGCGCCAGCGGCGGGAACTATGGCTACACCTTC. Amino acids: CASGGNYGYTF.

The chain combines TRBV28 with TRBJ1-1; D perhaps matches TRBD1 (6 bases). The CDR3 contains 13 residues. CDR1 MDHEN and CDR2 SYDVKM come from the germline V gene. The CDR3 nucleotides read TGTTCATCGGGGGCGACCATGAACACTGAAGCTTTCTTT. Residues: CSSGATMNTEAFF.

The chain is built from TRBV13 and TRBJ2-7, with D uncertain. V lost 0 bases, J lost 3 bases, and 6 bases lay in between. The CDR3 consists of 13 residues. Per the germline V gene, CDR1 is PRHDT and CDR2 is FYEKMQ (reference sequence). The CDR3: CASSLGASYEQYF. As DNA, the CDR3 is TGTGCCAGCAGCTTAGGCGCCAGCTACGAGCAGTACTTC.

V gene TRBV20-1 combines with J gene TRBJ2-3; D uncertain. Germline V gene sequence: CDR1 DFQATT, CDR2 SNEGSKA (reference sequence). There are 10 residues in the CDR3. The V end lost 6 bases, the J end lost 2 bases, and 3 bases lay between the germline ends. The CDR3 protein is CSAYTDTQYF. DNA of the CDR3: TGCAGTGCCTACACAGATACGCAGTATTTT.